This entry concerns a single TCR beta chain. The specificity of this receptor is unknown. No quality values exist for individual bases; no much larger clone is one base distant. The germline V gene (reference sequence) specifies LNHDA as CDR1 and SQIVND as CDR2. There are 13 amino acids in the CDR3, from cysteine to phenylalanine inclusive. Of all the DNA, just the CDR3 is kept, 39 bases in frame from base 1. Relative to germline, V is 7 bases shorter and J is 1 base shorter, with 8 bases between their ends. This specimen belongs to a study of CD8 T cells in Susac syndrome (dated by TCRdb to about 2019). Concerning the study at large: Whether CD8+ T cell activation and differentiation in Susac syndrome was antigen driven was tested using repertoire sequencing.

The study at large found these results: The study acknowledged that relatively few individuals were included in the TCR sequencing and HLA analysis.

High-throughput TCR beta sequencing profiled peripheral blood CD8+ and CD4+ T cells from healthy donors, Susac syndrome patients and multiple sclerosis patients. Treatment-naive patients with stable or active relapsing-remitting disease fulfilling revised McDonald criteria were used as multiple sclerosis controls. Bulk CD8+ and CD4+ T cells were purified magnetically by negative isolation, whereas CD8+ TEMRA cells were enriched by FACS. Blood was collected in EDTA tubes and processed within 24 hours, with PBMCs isolated through density gradient centrifugation. PBMCs intended for TCR sequencing were cryopreserved in liquid nitrogen and thawed later in a water bath at 37 degrees C. The sorted or isolated CD4+, CD8+ and CD8+ TEMRA cells reached a purity of at least 90%. RNA was extracted using the RNeasy kit, and about 0.5 to 1 ug of the RNA was reverse transcribed with random hexamers. The immunoSEQ multiplex PCR assay, covering 54 Vbeta and 13 Jbeta segments, was used to amplify TCR beta CDR3 regions. Bias from PCR amplification was corrected by using a synthetic template baseline for primer optimization and for computational correction. On the authors' methods: Only productive sequences were kept, with reads annotated to V, D and J genes according to IMGT and analyzed in immunoSEQ Analyzer. To calculate clonality, Shannon entropy was normalized by log2 of the number of productive unique sequences and then subtracted from one. For each patient and control, public and private clones were evaluated among the 100 most prevalent clones. A clone was defined as Susac-specific if it was absent from the healthy and MS cohorts, from roughly 980 published viral clones and from other ImmuneACCESS disease sequences. The raw public data were reprocessed by TCRdb itself: fastp quality trimming at Q25, MiXCR clonotype calling, in-frame beta chains only. Identical CDR3 protein sequences are pooled into one entry, listed with their most common genes and DNA. What appears here as the V and J calls and clone size reflects TCRdb's work, not the paper's. This sample comprises under 150,000 distinct CDR3 sequences, about 94% of them detected only once. Of the sample, over 0.1% falls within the top ten clones.

Source material: CD4+ T cells from PBMCs. The receptor comes from a human donor with multiple sclerosis. Recombination connected TRBV19 to TRBJ1-5; the D gene is unclear. The nucleotide sequence reads as follows: TGTGCCAGTACGGCTCGGAGCAATCAGCCCCAGCATTTT. It codes for CASTARSNQPQHF.